This T cell receptor beta chain was observed in a study of radiation and T cells in renal cell carcinoma. Overall study context: Nephrectomy followed 15 Gy stereotactic body radiation by 4 weeks. Findings and limits, study-wide: Pretreatment tumor biopsies were lacking, so baseline clonotypes are unknown. In blood, top tumor clones expanded by 2 weeks, shrinking by 4.

Time point defined: baseline pretreatment blood. Treatment in this sample: 15 Gy SBRT to primary tumor, nephrectomy 4 weeks later. Serial blood draws occurred at baseline and 2 and 4 weeks post-SBRT. CDR1 is SEHNR and CDR2 is FQNEAQ in the germline V gene (reference sequence). The CDR3 has 14 residues. V gave up 3 bases and J gave up 9 bases; unmatched junction bases: 4. Some clones are missing from TCRdb's copy, which holds only in-frame ones; the method was immunoSEQ multiplex PCR. This table holds about 61,000 clones, just under 80% found once. About this clone itself: Antigen specificity is unknown.

This material consisted of blood, taken from a patient whose treatment included radiotherapy and nephrectomy. The receptor's source is a man aged 55 to 69 with renal cell carcinoma. This chain joins TRBV7-9 and TRBJ2-1; TRBD2 matches at 11 bases. The CDR3 DNA is TGTGCCAGCAGCTTCCTAGCGGGAGGTGGTGAGCAGTTCTTC. Protein product: CASSFLAGGGEQFF.